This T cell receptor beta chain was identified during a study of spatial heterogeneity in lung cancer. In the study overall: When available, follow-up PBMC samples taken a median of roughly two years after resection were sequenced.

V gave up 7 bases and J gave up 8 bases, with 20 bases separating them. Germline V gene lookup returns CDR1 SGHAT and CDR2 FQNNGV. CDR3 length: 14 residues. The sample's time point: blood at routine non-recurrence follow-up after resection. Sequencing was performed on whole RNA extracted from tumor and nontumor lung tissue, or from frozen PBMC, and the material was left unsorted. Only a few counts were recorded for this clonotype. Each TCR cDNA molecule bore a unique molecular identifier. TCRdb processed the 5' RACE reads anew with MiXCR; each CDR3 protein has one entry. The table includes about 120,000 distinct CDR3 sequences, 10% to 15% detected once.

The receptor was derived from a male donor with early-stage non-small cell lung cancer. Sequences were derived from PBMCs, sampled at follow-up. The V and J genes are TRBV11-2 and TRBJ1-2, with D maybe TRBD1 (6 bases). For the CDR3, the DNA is TGTGCCAGCACCTCACAGGGCGGCCAGGCCGGCTACACCTTC. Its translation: CASTSQGGQAGYTF.